This is a list of T cell receptor beta chains from one sample in a study of patients and donors after allogeneic stem cell transplantation. MiXCR, applied by TCRdb to the RT-PCR reads, yields one record per CDR3 protein. In the table there are roughly 940,000 distinct CDR3 sequences, about a sixth of which are singletons. The sequenced sample consisted of blood, either unsorted or a sorted T cell fraction (not recorded which). The receptors here all came from a human donor who was either an allogeneic HSCT recipient or a stem cell or donor lymphocyte infusion donor (not recorded which). It is not recorded whose cells these are; they may come from a transplant donor. CDR3s leave out the opening cysteine and the closing phenylalanine or tryptophan. Part of the rows lack a size; the others show once, few, many or a class for expanded clones.

j_call v_call clone_size cdr3_aa
TRBJ1-5 TRBV2 few ANLPGRGLSTQPQH
TRBJ2-2 TRBV10-3 many AIIAGAPNTGELF
TRBJ1-3 TRBV12-3/TRBV12-4 few ASSLGFLGGDSGNTIY
TRBJ1-1 TRBV20-1 few SARDLGRVNTEAF
TRBJ2-1 TRBV29-1 few SVDPPGLAAEQF
TRBJ2-1 TRBV7-9 NA ASKLLGEGKLDEQF
TRBJ2-7 TRBV20-1 many SAREEVAGTYEQY
TRBJ2-3 TRBV24-1 NA ATSDPDFWRSTDTQY
TRBJ2-2 TRBV24-1 few ATSDLSGEAGELF
TRBJ2-6 TRBV2 few ASSVKDRTLSGANVLT
TRBJ1-5 TRBV9 few ASSVGNGPNQPQH
TRBJ2-3 TRBV7-7 NA ASSQRGDRAATQY